This T cell receptor beta chain was sequenced in a study of T cells in pancreatic ductal adenocarcinoma (TCRdb year 2017). Study-wide context: Surgically resected pancreatic ductal adenocarcinoma specimens were analyzed for the quantity, spatial distribution, and characteristics of both suppressive cells and tumor-infiltrating CD8+ T cells, an effort aimed at clarifying the adaptive T-cell response occurring naturally. Points the paper makes about the study in general: Since most people with pancreatic cancer show up with disease that cannot be operated on, the resected cohort was biased toward the minority who had early-stage disease. More total productive templates and around 7.2-fold more unique clonotypes were found in blood samples than in tumor samples. T-cell clonality did not differ significantly between tumor and blood, with mean clonality approximately 0.11 in tumors and approximately 0.072 in blood. Tumor versus blood clonality comparisons may be biased because tumors are enriched in CD45RO+ effector rather than naive T cells, biasing toward lower diversity.

Remarks on this clone: Its specific antigen is unknown. No base qualities exist here, and no much larger clone lies one base off it.

The immunoSEQ hsTCRB kit was used to amplify TCR beta CDR3 regions from genomic DNA. An Illumina HiSeq system was used for high-throughput TRB CDR3 sequencing. The source study handled its data this way. The immunoSEQ software was used to analyze the sequencing reads, and any nonproductive sequences containing premature stops or frame-shifts were left out. To calculate repertoire clonality, Shannon entropy was normalized by log2 of the number of unique productive sequences, and that value was subtracted from one. The table was pulled from immuneACCESS by TCRdb, which kept in-frame rearrangements only. Such tables lose some clones; where checked, under half of the loss comes from unresolved V genes, and the rest has no known cause. V and J calls and clone size are given by that table; D and trimming were obtained from the DNA. In all, the sample holds about 30,000 clones, and roughly 92% of those were seen once. The top ten hold over 2% of the sample.

The germline V end is reduced by 0 bases and the J end by 4 bases; junction bases left unmatched: 3. From the germline V gene, CDR1 is SGHRS and CDR2 is YFSETQ. The CDR3 measures 14 amino acids from cysteine to phenylalanine. Just CDR3 DNA is preserved here, 42 bases in frame from base 1. The pancreatic ductal adenocarcinoma patients who were selected had gone through surgery without receiving any neoadjuvant therapy. Peripheral blood was collected in heparin tubes, and PBMCs were isolated by histopaque density gradient and cryopreserved in approximately 9.2% DMSO. The DNeasy Blood and Tissue Kit, with Proteinase K and RNase treatment, was used to extract genomic DNA from more than five PBMC specimens and fewer than 10 flash-frozen tumor specimens.

The TCR sequence derives from a human donor with pancreatic ductal adenocarcinoma. The V and J segments used are TRBV5-1 and TRBJ2-7; 8 central nucleotides agree with TRBD2. Sequencing was carried out using PBMCs. The nucleotide sequence reads TGCGCCAGCAGCTTGGCGGGACTAGTTTACGAGCAGTACTTC. It specifies CASSLAGLVYEQYF.